This T cell receptor beta chain was captured in a study of control samples from healthy donors and cancer patients. The protocol was immunoSEQ multiplex PCR, while the TCRdb copy is restricted to in-frame clones and leaves out a portion. The sample shows roughly 30,000 clones, approximately 90% of them seen only once. V dropped 6 bases and J dropped 0; count of bases not matched to a gene: 7. CDR1 is SNHLY, CDR2 FYNNEI, per germline. This CDR3 region has 15 residues. This TCR was recovered from a middle-aged woman with lung cancer. The sequenced material came from PBMCs. This sequence joins TRBV2 and TRBJ1-2, with TRBD1 matching 7 bases. The CDR3 bases are TGTGCCAGCAGCGAACTACAGGGGACTAACTATGGCTACACCTTC. Residues: CASSELQGTNYGYTF.